Below are 18 T cell receptor beta chains sequenced from a single sample in a study of T cells in Graves' hyperthyroidism and ophthalmopathy (dated by TCRdb to 2018 to 2020). Libraries were built with multiplex PCR. Instrument on record: Illumina HiSeq 2000. TCR beta CDR3 regions were amplified from RNA transcripts. A first-round RT-PCR of the TCR CDR3 used the HTBI primer set with the Qiagen OneStep RT-PCR kit. In TCRdb, the public reads were trimmed at Q25 with fastp and aligned with MiXCR, with productive beta chains retained. Records with the same CDR3 protein are collapsed into one entry carrying the most frequent genes and DNA. Across this sample there are some 460,000 distinct CDR3 sequences, with 15% to 17% seen only once. Around 7.7% of the sample lies in the top ten. The sample taken for sequencing was blood. The receptor set was obtained from a woman between 18 and 29 years old with Graves' hyperthyroidism.

A few counts support this clonotype. A junction end diverges from the germline sequence, so it may reflect a read error. This chain connects TRBV12-3 or TRBV12-4 to TRBJ2-5; perhaps TRBD2 as D (6 bases). This CDR3 is built from 16 residues. The CDR3 loop is CASSLGSGVAQEAQYF. CDR3 DNA sequence: TGTGCCAGCAGTTTGGGATCGGGGGTAGCACAAGAGGCCCAGTACTTC.

This clonotype has ten or more counts. V is TRBV20-1 and J is TRBJ2-5, with D possibly being TRBD1 (6 bases). Trimming shortened V by 4 bases and J by 5 bases, and 11 bases separated the two germline ends. The V gene's germline CDR1 is DFQATT and CDR2 SNEGSKA (reference sequence). There are 12 residues in the CDR3. This CDR3 reads CSATQGSETQYF. The CDR3 bases are TGCAGTGCTACTCAGGGGTCGGAGACCCAGTACTTC.

In its sample, this clonotype was seen many times. The gene calls are TRBV30 and TRBJ1-5; D is possibly TRBD1 (5 bases). CDR3 length: 13 amino acids. Germline V CDR1 and CDR2: GTSNPN, SVGIG (reference sequence). V dropped 4 bases and J dropped 7 bases, with 14 bases sitting between them. This chain's CDR3 is CAWTRDQSQPQHF. The CDR3 coding sequence is TGTGCCTGGACCCGGGACCAGTCGCAGCCCCAGCATTTT.

The chain combines TRBV20-1 with TRBJ2-1; 13 positions agree with TRBD2. Germline values: CDR1 DFQATT, CDR2 SNEGSKA (reference sequence). This CDR3 region has 14 residues. The trim removed 6 bases at V and 4 bases at J, leaving 3 bases unmatched. The CDR3: CSAGGLAGYNEQFF. The CDR3 DNA follows: TGCAGTGCCGGGGGACTAGCGGGGTACAATGAGCAGTTCTTC.

The sample holds many counts of this clonotype. This rearrangement joins TRBV3-1 to TRBJ2-7, with D possibly called TRBD1 or TRBD2 (5 bases each). Looked up from germline, CDR1 is LGHDT and CDR2 is YNNKEL (reference sequence). This CDR3 spans 13 amino acids. The V end lost 8 bases, the J end lost 3 bases, and 14 bases lay between the germline ends. DNA for the CDR3: TGTGCCAGCCGCCTTAGTGGGGGCTACGAGCAGTACTTC. Protein product: CASRLSGGYEQYF.

This clonotype was found a few times. The V gene is TRBV20-1, the J gene TRBJ2-1; TRBD1 aligns across 8 bases. CDR1 is DFQATT and CDR2 is SNEGSKA in the germline V gene (reference sequence). The CDR3 is made up of 15 amino acids. Trimming took 0 bases from V and 6 from J; bases not matched to a gene: 7. CDR3 protein: CSARDWQGAPNEQFF. CDR3 DNA: TGCAGTGCTAGAGATTGGCAGGGGGCGCCCAATGAGCAGTTCTTC.

This clonotype was counted ten times or more. The CDR3 sequence: CSARVGSGGTDTQYF. The CDR3 DNA is TGCAGTGCTAGAGTCGGTAGCGGGGGCACAGATACGCAGTATTTT. The rearrangement uses TRBV20-1 and TRBJ2-3, with 8 bases that match TRBD2. With V trimmed by 1 base and J by 1 base, 4 bases remained unmatched. This CDR3 has 15 residues. Germline V lookup: CDR1 DFQATT, CDR2 SNEGSKA (reference sequence).

This clonotype was picked up a small number of times. This rearrangement joins TRBV6-2 or TRBV6-3 to TRBJ2-1, with 7 positions matching TRBD1. The CDR3 is made up of 17 amino acids. The germline V gene has CDR1 MNHEY and CDR2 SVGEGT. Trimming removed 2 bases from V and 5 bases from J; junction bases left unmatched: 12. DNA for the CDR3: TGTGCCAGCAGTTACCCGACAGGGAGTCGGGGTAACAATGAGCAGTTCTTC. Amino acids: CASSYPTGSRGNNEQFF.

There are a few counts of this clonotype. This chain joins TRBV9 and TRBJ2-1, with TRBD1 as a possible D gene (5 bases). The CDR3 totals 19 residues. CDR1 SGDLS and CDR2 YYNGEE come from the germline V gene. Trimming cost V 4 bases and J 0 bases, with 23 bases left between them. CDR3 nucleotides: TGTGCCAGCAGCCCTCGCCCCAGGGAAAAGAGGAGCTCCTACAATGAGCAGTTCTTC. The encoded protein is CASSPRPREKRSSYNEQFF. The variable domain in full, completed from reference TRBV9 and TRBJ2-1, reads DSGVTQTPKHLITATGQRVTLRCSPRSGDLSVYWYQQSLDQGLQFLIQYYNGEERAKGNILERFSAQQFPDLHSELNLSSLELGDSALYFCASSPRPREKRSSYNEQFFGPGTRLTVL.

This clonotype was counted between two and nine times. This CDR3 is CASSLNAGTANTEAFF. Here the CDR3 DNA reads TGTGCCAGCTCCCTTAATGCCGGGACAGCAAACACTGAAGCTTTCTTT. This chain uses TRBV18 with TRBJ1-1; 7 bases align to TRBD1. Losses at the gene ends were 6 bases for V and 2 bases for J; bases not matched to a gene: 12. Looked up from germline, CDR1 is KGHSH and CDR2 is LQKENI. The CDR3 is 16 residues long.

This clonotype showed up many times. V and J are TRBV6-1 and TRBJ1-2; TRBD1 matches 8 bases. This CDR3 spans 16 amino acids. V lost 8 bases and J lost 4; bases outside the gene matches: 15. Germline values: CDR1 MNHNS, CDR2 SASEGT. CDR3 nucleotides: TGTGCCAGCCTCCGGTCGGGGACAGGAACTACCTATGGCTACACCTTC. As protein: CASLRSGTGTTYGYTF.

The chain employs TRBV28 and TRBJ1-1; 7 bases map to TRBD1. Per germline, CDR1 MDHEN and CDR2 SYDVKM. The CDR3 sequence is 15 residues long. The J segment lost 1 base and the V segment lost 6 bases, leaving 8 bases of the junction unmatched. CDR3 sequence reads: CASSQTGAKNTEAFF. CDR3 sequence (DNA): TGTGCCAGCAGCCAAACAGGGGCCAAGAACACTGAAGCTTTCTTT.

In its sample, this clonotype was seen many times. The V and J genes are TRBV15 and TRBJ1-2, with D possibly matching TRBD1 (5 bases). CDR3 size: 14 residues. Germline CDR1 LNHNV, CDR2 YYDKDF (reference sequence). Trimming left V 0 bases short and J 8 bases short, with 13 bases between. CDR3 bases: TGTGCCACCAGCAGAGAGGGAGGGACTTTCGGCTACACCTTC. It encodes CATSREGGTFGYTF.

The rearrangement uses TRBV25-1 and TRBJ1-2; D call uncertain. The CDR3 totals 16 residues. The germline V gene has CDR1 MGHDK and CDR2 SYGVNS. The germline V and J ends were trimmed by 4 bases and 6 bases, with 21 bases remaining between them. CDR3 nucleotide sequence: TGTGCCAGCAGTGTGTTTCGCCCGGGAGCGGAGGATGGCTACACCTTC. Translating gives CASSVFRPGAEDGYTF.

V is TRBV29-1 and J is TRBJ2-3; a weak D match, TRBD2 (6 bases). The V gene lost 6 bases and the J gene lost 1 base, with 11 bases spanning the gap. Germline CDR1 reads SQVTM; CDR2 reads ANQGSEA. The CDR3 runs 13 residues. Here the CDR3 DNA reads TGCAGCGTACCTAGCGAGGGCACAGATACGCAGTATTTT. This translates into CSVPSEGTDTQYF.

This clonotype showed up many times. J is TRBJ2-3 and V is TRBV20-1; 11 bases fit TRBD2. The germline CDR1 and CDR2 sequences are DFQATT and SNEGSKA (reference sequence). This CDR3 has 12 amino acids. The CDR3 DNA reads TGCTCGACTAGCGGGAACACAGATACGCAGTATTTT. Translated: CSTSGNTDTQYF.

The table lists this clonotype with many counts. This rearrangement joins TRBV28 to TRBJ2-1; D is tentatively TRBD1 or TRBD2 (5 bases each). V lost 6 bases and J 2 bases, leaving 14 bases between the germline ends. The CDR3 is 15 residues long. The germline V gene encodes CDR1 MDHEN and CDR2 SYDVKM. The CDR3 DNA reads TGTGCCAGCAGCCTCCGGGACCGACCCTACAATGAGCAGTTCTTC. This sequence encodes CASSLRDRPYNEQFF.

This clonotype was seen many times. The chain has TRBV7-9 and TRBJ2-5; D unclear. Germline CDR1 is SEHNR and CDR2 is FQNEAQ (reference sequence). The CDR3 consists of 13 residues. Trimming took 4 bases from V and 2 from J, leaving 8 bases between them. The CDR3 sequence: CASSSPVQETQYF. CDR3 DNA: TGTGCCAGCAGCTCACCGGTACAAGAGACCCAGTACTTC.